Below, 8 T cell receptor beta chains from the same sample are listed, as sequenced in a study of blood T cell repertoires in COVID-19. The method was immunoSEQ multiplex PCR; TCRdb's version includes in-frame clones alone and lacks a portion of them. The top ten hold around 15% of the sample, which has 52,000 or so clones, approximately 82% seen once. The sequenced sample consisted of peripheral blood. These receptors all stem from a human donor in a cohort sampled during active COVID-19.

This clone was counted only a few times. J is TRBJ1-2 and V is TRBV2; 8 positions agree with TRBD1. Germline CDR1 SNHLY, CDR2 FYNNEI. V shed 3 bases and J 4 bases; nucleotides not matched to a gene: 10. This CDR3 has 16 amino acids. DNA for the CDR3: TGTGCCAGCAGTGAGCCCTTGGCAGGGGGCGTCTATGGCTACACCTTC. Translated, it gives CASSEPLAGGVYGYTF. The entire variable domain, with the rest obtained from reference TRBV2 and TRBJ1-2, is as follows: EPEVTQTPSHQVTQMGQEVILRCVPISNHLYFYWYRQILGQKVEFLVSFYNNEISEKSEIFDDQFSVERPDGSNFTLKIRSTKLEDSAMYFCASSEPLAGGVYGYTFGSGTRLTVV.

This clone was recorded only once. This chain links TRBV7-8 with TRBJ2-3, with TRBD1 matching 8 bases. Germline CDR1 and CDR2: SGHVS and FQNEAQ. CDR3 length: 14 amino acids. J gave up 6 bases and V 5 bases, and 7 bases lay outside the gene matches. The CDR3 here is CASSPRQGWDTQYF. CDR3 coding DNA: TGTGCCAGCAGCCCACGACAGGGGTGGGATACGCAGTATTTT.

This clone was recorded only once. The chain recombines TRBV5-1 with TRBJ1-4; D may be TRBD1 (5 bases). The CDR3 is 15 residues long. V was clipped by 4 bases and J by 7 bases, with 17 bases between them. Germline CDR1 and CDR2: SGHRS and YFSETQ. The CDR3 sequence: CASSPMGGFGEKLFF. DNA of the CDR3: TGCGCCAGCAGCCCAATGGGGGGGTTTGGTGAAAAACTGTTTTTT.

The J gene is TRBJ2-7, the V gene TRBV6-5, with D possibly TRBD1 on 6 matching bases. Germline V lookup: CDR1 MNHEY, CDR2 SVGAGI. The ends were cut back, 5 bases at V and 7 bases at J, with 15 bases in the middle. This CDR3 region has 13 residues. Here the CDR3 reads CASSTGIQGEQYF. The DNA for the CDR3 is TGTGCCAGCAGTACAGGGATCCAGGGGGAGCAGTACTTC.

CDR3 residues: CASSSQSGGHLRSTDTQYF. CDR3 bases: TGCGCCAGCAGTTCTCAAAGCGGAGGCCACCTTCGGTCCACAGATACGCAGTATTTT. The genes are TRBV5-1 and TRBJ2-3; maybe TRBD2 (5 bases). Germline CDR1 and CDR2: SGHRS and YFSETQ. V dropped 5 bases and J dropped 2 bases, with 27 bases sitting between them. This CDR3 contains 19 residues.

This chain links TRBV5-6 with TRBJ2-2; 9 positions agree with TRBD1. J gave up 6 bases and V 3 bases, and 3 bases lay outside the gene matches. The length of the CDR3 is 14 residues. Germline CDR1 reads SGHDT; CDR2 reads YYEEEE. In DNA form, the CDR3 reads TGTGCCAGCAGCTACGGGACAGGGCCCGGGGAGCTGTTTTTT. This codes for CASSYGTGPGELFF.

This rearrangement joins TRBV11-2 to TRBJ2-6; D is uncertain. Trimming removed 2 bases from V and 0 bases from J, with 2 bases in between. The germline CDR1 and CDR2 sequences are SGHAT and FQNNGV. The CDR3 length is 14 residues. As DNA, the CDR3 is TGTGCCAGCAGCTTATACTCTGGGGCCAACGTCCTGACTTTC. It yields the protein CASSLYSGANVLTF.

A few counts support this clone. The chain joins TRBV20-1 to TRBJ2-7; weak D call: TRBD2 (6 bases). V was pared by 6 bases and J by 3 bases, with 9 bases between. The CDR3 is 11 residues long. Germline lookup yields CDR1 DFQATT and CDR2 SNEGSKA (reference sequence). The DNA of the CDR3 is TGCAGTGCCCTGGGGGGCTACGAGCAGTACTTC. Its translation is CSALGGYEQYF.